A single sample is the source of the 15 T cell receptor beta chains below, sequenced in a study of cytomegalovirus exposure and HLA in healthy donors. Use of 60 Vbeta and 13 Jbeta primers characterized the PCR. The method was immunoSEQ multiplex PCR; TCRdb's version includes in-frame clones alone and lacks a portion of them. This sample has about 160,000 clones, with roughly 80% found just once. Material: PBMCs. The receptors here all came from a man aged 18-30 years in good health and CMV-seropositive.

This chain connects TRBV11-3 to TRBJ1-1; the match to TRBD1 covers 8 bases. The CDR3 consists of 15 residues. The V gene's germline CDR1 is SGHNT and CDR2 YENEEA. The V and J ends lost 2 bases and 3 bases, in that order; junction bases with no gene match: 5. CDR3 DNA: TGTGCCAGCAGCTTACTACAGGGGGGAGACACTGAAGCTTTCTTT. This encodes CASSLLQGGDTEAFF.

The chain employs TRBV29-1 and TRBJ1-2; D is perhaps TRBD1 (5 bases). Trimming pared 3 bases from V and 7 bases from J, leaving 12 bases between. CDR1 and CDR2 from the germline V gene are SQVTM and ANQGSEA. This CDR3 contains 12 residues. The CDR3: CSVDDSRAGYTF. The CDR3 DNA reads as TGCAGCGTTGATGACAGTAGGGCTGGCTACACCTTC.

The chain carries TRBV30 and TRBJ1-6, with TRBD1 as a possible D gene (6 bases). V lost 4 bases to trimming and J lost 7 bases, with 11 bases between them. Germline V gives CDR1 GTSNPN, CDR2 SVGIG (reference sequence). The CDR3 is 13 residues long. The CDR3 loop is CAWTGQGNSPLHF. The CDR3 nucleotides read TGTGCCTGGACGGGACAAGGAAATTCACCCCTCCACTTT.

J is TRBJ1-4 and V is TRBV5-4, with a weak D call TRBD1 (6 bases). The germline V and J ends were trimmed by 0 bases and 7 bases, with 16 bases remaining between them. Per the germline V gene, CDR1 is SGHNT and CDR2 is YYREEE (reference sequence). The CDR3 is 16 residues long. The CDR3 DNA sequence: TGTGCCAGCAGCTTGGATCCGGGACACCGAGGTGAAAAACTGTTTTTT. It yields the protein CASSLDPGHRGEKLFF.

The chain uses TRBV15 and TRBJ2-7; TRBD2 aligns across 11 bases. The trim removed 3 bases at V and 3 bases at J, leaving 1 base unmatched. Per the germline V gene, CDR1 is LNHNV and CDR2 is YYDKDF (reference sequence). The CDR3 length is 14 residues. CDR3 nucleotide sequence: TGTGCCACCAGCAGGGGACTAGCGGACTACGAGCAGTACTTC. It codes for CATSRGLADYEQYF.

This clone appeared a few times. CDR3 DNA sequence: TGTGCCAGCCGAAGGGAGGAACACTCAGATACGCAGTATTTT. It yields the protein CASRREEHSDTQYF. This rearrangement joins TRBV18 to TRBJ2-3; TRBD2 is a possible D gene (6 bases). This CDR3 has 14 amino acids. Germline CDR1 and CDR2: KGHSH and LQKENI. V was cut by 8 bases and J by 4 bases, with 16 bases left in between. Looking up the rest from reference TRBV18 and TRBJ2-3 gives the full variable domain: NAGVMQNPRHLVRRRGQEARLRCSPMKGHSHVYWYRQLPEEGLKFMVYLQKENIIDESGMPKERFSAEFPKEGPSILRIQQVVRGDSAAYFCASRREEHSDTQYFGPGTRLTVL.

This clone was recorded only once. The chain uses TRBV7-8 and TRBJ1-1; 7 bases line up with TRBD1. The germline gives CDR1 SGHVS, CDR2 FQNEAQ. V dropped 6 bases and J dropped 1; count of bases not matched to a gene: 14. The CDR3 is 17 amino acids. The CDR3 spells CASRKKLTGAENTEAFF. The CDR3, as DNA: TGTGCCAGCAGAAAAAAGCTTACAGGGGCCGAGAACACTGAAGCTTTCTTT.

The chain uses TRBV19 and TRBJ1-1; D perhaps matches TRBD1 (6 bases). Trimming cost V 5 bases and J 1 base, with 14 bases left between them. The CDR3 consists of 15 residues. The V gene's germline CDR1 is LNHDA and CDR2 SQIVND (reference sequence). The CDR3 region has the DNA TGTGCCAGTAGTTACAAGACAGGACCGAACACTGAAGCTTTCTTT. Translated, it gives CASSYKTGPNTEAFF.

This clone has just one count. The chain recombines TRBV5-4 with TRBJ1-2; 9 nucleotides agree with TRBD1. Germline CDR1 and CDR2: SGHNT and YYREEE (reference sequence). Trimming took 4 bases from V and 5 from J; bases not matched to a gene: 9. The CDR3 contains 15 residues. The CDR3 region is CASSLDGTGKYGYTF. The CDR3 DNA reads as TGTGCCAGCAGCCTGGATGGGACAGGGAAGTATGGCTACACCTTC.

The chain recombines TRBV7-9 with TRBJ1-2; 9 nucleotides agree with TRBD1. With 4 bases clipped from V and 6 bases from J, the junction kept 15 bases outside the gene matches. The CDR3 consists of 17 residues. CDR1 and CDR2 (germline): SEHNR, FQNEAQ (reference sequence). The CDR3 region is CASSSTRTGEIRNGYTF. The CDR3 DNA follows: TGTGCCAGCAGCTCGACCAGGACAGGGGAGATTCGTAATGGCTACACCTTC.

V and J are TRBV2 and TRBJ2-3; TRBD2 matches at 14 bases. The CDR3 covers 15 residues. CDR1 and CDR2 (germline): SNHLY, FYNNEI. Germline trimming cut 4 bases from V and 7 bases from J; bases unmatched to any gene: 4. CDR3 region: CASSARTSGGHTQYF. CDR3 nucleotides: TGTGCCAGCAGTGCTAGGACTAGCGGGGGGCATACGCAGTATTTT.

This clone has more than one count but fewer than ten. The chain uses TRBV20-1 and TRBJ1-1; D gene ambiguous. Germline V gene sequence: CDR1 DFQATT, CDR2 SNEGSKA (reference sequence). Trimming stripped 3 bases from V and 4 bases from J, with 3 bases between. The CDR3 loop spans 10 amino acids. The CDR3 bases are TGCAGTGCTAGTATCACTGAAGCTTTCTTT. Encoded protein: CSASITEAFF.

This clone was detected only a few times. V usage is TRBV4-1 and J usage is TRBJ2-3; TRBD2 matches at 11 bases. V shed 3 bases, J shed 0 bases, and the junction held 14 bases outside the gene matches. Germline CDR1 reads MGHRA; CDR2 reads YSYEKL. This CDR3 has 20 amino acids. The CDR3 DNA follows: TGCGCCAGCAGCCAGATTCTCCTACTAGCGGGGGAAGAAAGCACAGATACGCAGTATTTT. It encodes CASSQILLLAGEESTDTQYF.

V gene TRBV19 combines with J gene TRBJ1-1; 8 nucleotides line up with TRBD1. V shed 5 bases, J shed 4 bases, and the junction held 6 bases outside the gene matches. This CDR3 has 14 amino acids. In germline, CDR1 is LNHDA, CDR2 SQIVND (reference sequence). CDR3 amino acids: CASSDDTGGTEAFF. The CDR3 region has the DNA TGTGCCAGTAGTGATGATACAGGGGGCACTGAAGCTTTCTTT.

This CDR3 reads CASRTGEREQYF. The DNA for the CDR3 is TGTGCCAGCAGGACAGGGGAGCGCGAGCAGTACTTC. The J gene is TRBJ2-7, the V gene TRBV25-1; TRBD1 matches at 8 bases. Germline trimming cut 6 bases from V and 6 bases from J; bases unmatched to any gene: 4. From germline, CDR1 is MGHDK and CDR2 SYGVNS. The CDR3 spans 12 residues.